The 29 T cell receptor beta chains presented below share a single source sample, sequenced in a study of low-dose radiotherapy and immunotherapy resistance in tumors. Time point reported: after trial treatment. Treatment reported: LDRT plus nivolumab, ipilimumab, low-dose cyclophosphamide and aspirin (RACIN trial). TCRs underwent 20 PCR cycles of amplification with a constant-region primer and V-primer adapter. TCRdb independently ran MiXCR on the reads; one entry per CDR3 protein. The sample contains roughly 50,000 distinct CDR3 sequences, roughly a third of which appear only once. The starting material was PBMCs, obtained after low-dose radiotherapy plus immunotherapy. The receptor set was obtained from a male donor with rectosigmoid adenocarcinoma.

This clonotype occurred a few times. This chain uses TRBV12-3 or TRBV12-4 with TRBJ2-3; perhaps D is TRBD1 or TRBD2 (6 bases each). V lost 3 bases to trimming and J lost 5 bases, with 12 bases between them. This CDR3 comprises 14 residues. CDR3 protein: CASSFTGGGDTQYF. Here the CDR3 DNA reads TGTGCCAGCAGTTTTACCGGGGGCGGAGATACGCAGTATTTT.

This chain uses TRBV5-1 with TRBJ2-1; maybe TRBD2 (5 bases). V dropped 3 bases and J dropped 6 bases, with 16 bases sitting between them. The CDR3 consists of 15 residues. Germline CDR1 and CDR2: SGHRS and YFSETQ. The CDR3 DNA is TGCGCCAGCAGCTCCGGGATGGTAGGCCGCAATGAGCAGTTCTTC. Its translation: CASSSGMVGRNEQFF.

This clonotype occurred many times. This rearrangement joins TRBV4-2 to TRBJ2-3; D remains ambiguous. V was trimmed by 0 bases and J by 2 bases, leaving 9 bases between them. Germline assignment: CDR1 LGHNA and CDR2 YNFKEQ. The CDR3 contains 15 residues. The CDR3 region is CASSQDKKNTDTQYF. The CDR3 DNA is TGTGCCAGCAGCCAAGATAAGAAGAACACAGATACGCAGTATTTT.

The genes are TRBV13 and TRBJ1-6; the match to TRBD1 covers 10 bases. Trimming at V came to 5 bases and at J to 8 bases, leaving 12 bases not matched to a gene. The CDR3 spans 17 residues. Germline lookup yields CDR1 PRHDT and CDR2 FYEKMQ (reference sequence). The CDR3 DNA reads TGTGCCAGCAGCCCCATGCCCGCGGGACAGGGGTATTCACCCCTCCACTTT. Encoded protein: CASSPMPAGQGYSPLHF.

This clonotype was picked up one time. V gene TRBV18 combines with J gene TRBJ2-6, with D unresolved. Germline V gene lookup returns CDR1 KGHSH and CDR2 LQKENI. There are 14 residues in the CDR3. Trimming took off 1 base at V and 4 bases at J, with 5 bases between the two ends. The CDR3 nucleotides read TGTGCCAGCTCACCACTTTCCGGGGCCAACGTCCTGACTTTC. It specifies CASSPLSGANVLTF.

The V gene is TRBV6-4, the J gene TRBJ2-1, with D unresolved. Germline-derived CDR1 and CDR2 are MRHNA and SNTAGT. The CDR3 contains 15 residues. V was shortened by 3 bases and J by 6 bases, with 15 bases between the two germline ends. The CDR3 region is CASSEGSASGNEQFF. The DNA of the CDR3 is TGTGCCAGCAGTGAAGGCAGCGCGTCGGGCAATGAGCAGTTCTTC.

The gene calls are TRBV11-2 and TRBJ2-7; the D is unclear. The CDR3 length is 13 residues. Trimming pared 1 base from V and 4 bases from J, leaving 8 bases between. Germline lookup yields CDR1 SGHAT and CDR2 FQNNGV. Here the CDR3 DNA reads TGTGCCAGCAGCTTAGGAAGATATTACGAGCAGTACTTC. It encodes CASSLGRYYEQYF. The entire variable domain, with the rest obtained from reference TRBV11-2 and TRBJ2-7, is as follows: EAGVAQSPRYKIIEKRQSVAFWCNPISGHATLYWYQQILGQGPKLLIQFQNNGVVDDSQLPKDRFSAERLKGVDSTLKIQPAKLEDSAVYLCASSLGRYYEQYFGPGTRLTVT.

This clonotype was seen many times. The genes are TRBV29-1 and TRBJ1-2, with D perhaps matching TRBD1 (5 bases). Germline lookup yields CDR1 SQVTM and CDR2 ANQGSEA. This CDR3 is 12 amino acids long. Trimming pared 4 bases from V and 4 bases from J, leaving 10 bases between. The CDR3, as DNA: TGCAGCGTTGCTGGAGGGACCTATGGCTACACCTTC. Protein product: CSVAGGTYGYTF.

Worth noting for this clonotype: With a far larger clone one base away, a read error is the likely cause. The genes are TRBV12-3 or TRBV12-4 and TRBJ2-5, with TRBD2 matching over 8 bases. The CDR3 extends over 17 amino acids. J was trimmed by 11 bases and V by 6 bases; bases with no gene match: 23. CDR3 in DNA: TGTGCCAGCAGCTTGGGGCTACGCGGGGGGTCTTACAATGAGCAGTACTTC. Amino acids: CASSLGLRGGSYNEQYF.

This clonotype was detected many times. The gene calls are TRBV5-6 and TRBJ2-2; no firm D call. The germline V and J ends were trimmed by 4 bases and 1 base, with 2 bases remaining between them. This CDR3 has 12 residues. The germline CDR1 and CDR2 sequences are SGHDT and YYEEEE. The CDR3, as DNA: TGTGCCAGCAGCGGGAACACCGGGGAGCTGTTTTTT. Its protein is CASSGNTGELFF.

The CDR3 sequence: CASSEALAATDTQYF. The CDR3, as DNA: TGTGCCAGCAGTGAAGCGTTAGCGGCCACAGATACGCAGTATTTT. The chain combines TRBV6-2 or TRBV6-3 with TRBJ2-3; D perhaps matches TRBD2 (6 bases). This CDR3 contains 15 residues. Per germline, CDR1 MNHEY and CDR2 SVGEGT. The V gene lost 5 bases and the J gene lost 2 bases, with 14 bases spanning the gap.

This clonotype was detected many times. The chain employs TRBV28 and TRBJ2-6; TRBD1 aligns across 8 bases. Germline V CDR1 and CDR2: MDHEN, SYDVKM. The CDR3 has 19 amino acids. J gave up 0 bases and V 6 bases, and 13 bases lay outside the gene matches. The CDR3 spells CASREAGTGDFSGANVLTF. The CDR3 region has the DNA TGTGCCAGCAGAGAAGCCGGGACAGGAGATTTCTCTGGGGCCAACGTCCTGACTTTC.

Ten or more counts support this clonotype. At one of its ends the junction is not consistent with the germline gene, which may arise from a read error. The V and J genes are TRBV11-2 and TRBJ2-1; tentative D call: TRBD1 (6 bases). The CDR3 is 13 amino acids. Germline-derived CDR1 and CDR2 are SGHAT and FQNNGV. For the CDR3, the DNA is TGTGCCAGCAGCTTAGGCCCGGGACAACGTCCTACTTTC. It is translated as CASSLGPGQRPTF.

As regards this clonotype: With a far larger clone one base away, a read error is the likely cause. The chain is built from TRBV6-5 and TRBJ2-4; 8 bases are a match to TRBD2. The CDR3 is made up of 16 amino acids. Trimming cost V 6 bases and J 13 bases; bases outside gene matches: 20. From germline, CDR1 is MNHEY and CDR2 SVGAGI. The CDR3 spells CASRPRRLRGVNEQYF. The DNA for the CDR3 is TGTGCCAGCAGGCCCCGCCGGTTGCGGGGGGTCAATGAGCAGTACTTC.

In this sample, this clonotype is medium-sized. This chain links TRBV7-2 with TRBJ2-5; 9 bases are a match to TRBD1. CDR3 length: 16 residues. Germline trimming cut 5 bases from V and 3 bases from J; bases unmatched to any gene: 10. Germline assignment: CDR1 SGHTA and CDR2 FQGNSA. The CDR3 coding sequence is TGTGCCAGCAGCCTACGGTGGGACAGGGAAAAAGAGACCCAGTACTTC. It codes for CASSLRWDREKETQYF.

This chain joins TRBV7-9 and TRBJ2-7; 12 nucleotides line up with TRBD2. Germline V CDR1 and CDR2: SEHNR, FQNEAQ (reference sequence). Losses at the gene ends were 7 bases for V and 3 bases for J; bases not matched to a gene: 7. The CDR3 totals 15 residues. CDR3 loop: CASTKLAGGHYEQYF. CDR3 in DNA: TGTGCCAGCACCAAACTAGCGGGAGGACACTACGAGCAGTACTTC.

This sequence joins TRBV5-5 and TRBJ2-7; the match to TRBD2 covers 8 bases. J lost 2 bases, V lost 0 bases, and 1 base had no gene match. Germline V gives CDR1 SGHKS, CDR2 YYEKEE (reference sequence). This CDR3 is built from 14 residues. The CDR3 DNA reads as TGTGCCAGCAGCTTGGGTAGCGGGACCTACGAGCAGTACTTC. Amino acid sequence: CASSLGSGTYEQYF.

This clonotype was counted a single time. The gene calls are TRBV11-2 and TRBJ2-5, with 7 bases identical to TRBD2. The trim removed 2 bases at V and 2 bases at J, leaving 8 bases unmatched. CDR1 SGHAT and CDR2 FQNNGV come from the germline V gene. The CDR3 is made up of 16 amino acids. CDR3 sequence reads: CASSLISGGTQETQYF. The CDR3 region has the DNA TGTGCCAGCAGCTTAATATCGGGGGGTACTCAAGAGACCCAGTACTTC.

This clonotype was seen ten or more times. The V call is TRBV7-9, the J call TRBJ2-5; D call uncertain. The CDR3 sequence is 15 residues long. Germline V lookup: CDR1 SEHNR, CDR2 FQNEAQ (reference sequence). V lost 4 bases to trimming and J lost 7 bases, with 19 bases between them. The CDR3 DNA is TGTGCCAGCAGCTCCACCGGAGTCGTTGCAGTGACCCAGTACTTC. Amino acids: CASSSTGVVAVTQYF.

This clonotype came up many times. The chain recombines TRBV27 with TRBJ1-5; D may be TRBD1 (5 bases). V was clipped by 6 bases and J by 4 bases, with 10 bases between them. Germline loops: CDR1 MNHEY, CDR2 SMNVEV (reference sequence). This CDR3 spans 13 amino acids. CDR3 DNA: TGTGCCAGCAGAGGGACGCGAAATCAGCCCCAGCATTTT. Residues: CASRGTRNQPQHF.

This clonotype appeared many times. The rearrangement uses TRBV12-3 or TRBV12-4 and TRBJ2-3; 11 bases fit TRBD2. The CDR3 loop spans 16 amino acids. J gave up 3 bases and V 5 bases, and 7 bases lay outside the gene matches. The DNA of the CDR3 is TGTGCCAGCAGTACCCGACTAGCGGGGAGGACAGATACGCAGTATTTT. Protein: CASSTRLAGRTDTQYF.

The chain is built from TRBV7-9 and TRBJ2-3; possibly TRBD2 for D (6 bases). The germline V and J ends were trimmed by 6 bases and 5 bases, with 12 bases remaining between them. Germline lookup yields CDR1 SEHNR and CDR2 FQNEAQ (reference sequence). This CDR3 has 13 residues. The CDR3 loop is CASRTGVEDTQYF. The CDR3 DNA is TGTGCCAGCAGAACGGGGGTAGAAGATACGCAGTATTTT.

This clonotype was counted many times. The chain links TRBV6-2 or TRBV6-3 to TRBJ2-7; possible D gene TRBD1, 7 bases. The CDR3 has 15 residues. In germline, CDR1 is MNHEY, CDR2 SVGEGT. V was clipped by 10 bases and J by 2 bases, with 21 bases between them. CDR3: CATEGGQASAYEQYF. The CDR3 DNA follows: TGTGCCACCGAGGGAGGACAGGCATCAGCCTACGAGCAGTACTTC.

This clonotype appeared many times. V and J are TRBV5-1 and TRBJ2-5, with D tentatively TRBD2 (5 bases). Trimming removed 3 bases at V and 2 bases at J, with 11 bases between. The V gene's germline CDR1 is SGHRS and CDR2 YFSETQ. CDR3 length: 14 residues. The CDR3 coding sequence is TGCGCCAGCAGCTCGGGGATGGTTCAAGAGACCCAGTACTTC. Translating it yields CASSSGMVQETQYF.

The rearrangement links TRBV28 to TRBJ1-1, with D tentatively TRBD1 (5 bases). V was cut by 2 bases and J by 4 bases, with 11 bases left in between. The CDR3 is made up of 14 amino acids. Germline V gene sequence: CDR1 MDHEN, CDR2 SYDVKM. DNA for the CDR3: TGTGCCAGCAGTTTAGGTCTCGGGGGCACTGAAGCTTTCTTT. It is translated as CASSLGLGGTEAFF.

With respect to this clonotype: With only one base between it and a far larger clone, this is likely a read error. The V call is TRBV21-1, the J call TRBJ2-1; the listed D gene, TRBD2, was not tested against the DNA. TRBV21-1 is listed as a pseudogene. The CDR3 loop spans 15 amino acids. The CDR3, as DNA: TGTGCCAGCAGCAGCTGGACTAGCGGGAGCTGCGAGCAGTTCTTC. It codes for CASSSWTSGSCEQFF.

The rearrangement uses TRBV6-4 and TRBJ2-1; the D gene is possibly TRBD1 (6 bases). V shed 0 bases and J shed 8 bases, with 14 bases lying between them. Germline assignment: CDR1 MRHNA and CDR2 SNTAGT. The CDR3 spans 15 residues. CDR3 region: CASSDSGAGAYEQFF. DNA for the CDR3: TGTGCCAGCAGTGACTCCGGCGCAGGGGCCTATGAGCAGTTCTTC.

This clonotype is labeled medium-sized. The chain recombines TRBV5-1 with TRBJ2-1; D uncertain. This CDR3 contains 16 residues. V was pared by 3 bases and J by 5 bases, with 18 bases between. Looked up from germline, CDR1 is SGHRS and CDR2 is YFSETQ. The CDR3 is CASSSGNSGINNEQFF. CDR3 DNA sequence: TGCGCCAGCAGCTCAGGTAATTCTGGCATTAACAATGAGCAGTTCTTC.

This clonotype was observed at least ten times. Compared with germline, one end of the junction differs, possibly owing to a read error. The chain employs TRBV5-1 and TRBJ1-5; 9 nucleotides agree with TRBD1. From germline, CDR1 is SGHRS and CDR2 YFSETQ. The CDR3 sequence is 14 residues long. The CDR3, as DNA: TGTGCCAGCAGCTCCGGGACAGGGTCTCAGCCCCAGCATTTT. It yields the protein CASSSGTGSQPQHF.